Shown below are 28 T cell receptor beta chains from a single sample sequenced in a study of neurological immune-mediated disorders. TCRdb re-derived calls from the 5' RACE reads in MiXCR, one entry per CDR3 protein. This repertoire shows roughly 120,000 distinct CDR3 sequences, around 3% found once; its top ten account for about 1.2%. Sequencing was carried out using PBMCs. The receptors derive from a woman aged 30 to 39 with multiple sclerosis.

This clonotype was counted ten times or more. V and J are TRBV7-2 and TRBJ2-3; TRBD1 matches 8 bases. The CDR3 is 16 amino acids. Germline assignment: CDR1 SGHTA and CDR2 FQGNSA. J was trimmed by 4 bases and V by 5 bases; bases with no gene match: 11. The DNA for the CDR3 is TGTGCCAGCAGCCCCCGGACAGGGAACATTGCAGATACGCAGTATTTT. It translates to CASSPRTGNIADTQYF.

This clonotype occurred many times. The chain is built from TRBV7-9 and TRBJ2-5; unclear D gene. The V end was cut by 5 bases, the J end by 1 base, with 14 bases between. Germline V gene sequence: CDR1 SEHNR, CDR2 FQNEAQ (reference sequence). The CDR3 is 15 amino acids. DNA of the CDR3: TGTGCCAGCAGCCTCACCATCGACGGCCAAGAGACCCAGTACTTC. Its protein is CASSLTIDGQETQYF.

Note on this clonotype: A much larger clone lies one base from this, so it may be a read error. The V and J genes are TRBV20-1 and TRBJ2-1; D might be TRBD2 (5 bases). CDR3 length: 15 amino acids. From germline, CDR1 is DFQATT and CDR2 SNEGSKA (reference sequence). Trimming removed 5 bases from V and 1 base from J, with 15 bases in between. The CDR3: CSADHSDGSYNEQFF. The CDR3 DNA sequence: TGCAGTGCTGACCATAGCGATGGGTCCTACAATGAGCAGTTCTTC.

This clonotype has ten or more counts. This chain links TRBV19 with TRBJ1-5; a weak D match, TRBD1 (5 bases). Germline loops: CDR1 LNHDA, CDR2 SQIVND (reference sequence). Trimming shortened V by 6 bases and J by 6 bases, and 18 bases separated the two germline ends. The CDR3 loop spans 15 amino acids. The chain's CDR3 is CASSFTGGGAQPQHF. As DNA, the CDR3 is TGTGCCAGTAGCTTCACCGGGGGTGGAGCTCAGCCCCAGCATTTT.

This clonotype was found many times. V and J are TRBV10-3 and TRBJ2-3; the D is unclear. Germline assignment: CDR1 ENHRY and CDR2 SYGVKD. Trimming cost V 3 bases and J 0 bases, with 10 bases left between them. CDR3 length: 15 amino acids. The CDR3 loop reads CAISETEPSTDTQYF. The CDR3, as DNA: TGTGCCATCAGTGAAACGGAGCCTAGCACAGATACGCAGTATTTT.

The sample holds many counts of this clonotype. The J gene is TRBJ1-2, the V gene TRBV12-5; 7 nucleotides line up with TRBD1. The CDR3 consists of 15 residues. V trimming: 5 bases; J trimming: 3 bases; junction bases outside the gene matches: 9. Germline V gives CDR1 LGHNT, CDR2 FRNRAP. The CDR3 DNA reads as TGTGCTAGTGGTCCAACAGGGGTGTCGGACTATGGCTACACCTTC. Its translation: CASGPTGVSDYGYTF.

This clonotype was seen ten or more times. The J gene is TRBJ2-1, the V gene TRBV29-1; 7 nucleotides line up with TRBD1. J lost 0 bases, V lost 2 bases, and 7 bases had no gene match. The CDR3 sequence is 16 residues long. Germline values: CDR1 SQVTM, CDR2 ANQGSEA. The CDR3 DNA reads TGCAGCGTTGAACCTAACCACAGGGGCTCCTACAATGAGCAGTTCTTC. Amino acid sequence: CSVEPNHRGSYNEQFF.

This clonotype was counted many times. The chain is built from TRBV7-2 and TRBJ1-1; tentative D call: TRBD1 (5 bases). Looked up from germline, CDR1 is SGHTA and CDR2 is FQGNSA. This CDR3 region has 15 residues. The V and J ends lost 3 bases and 0 bases respectively, with 11 bases between them. The CDR3 nucleotides are TGTGCCAGCAGCTTGGGTGGGGGAATGAACACTGAAGCTTTCTTT. This sequence encodes CASSLGGGMNTEAFF.

This clonotype has a count of ten or more. The chain employs TRBV4-3 and TRBJ2-1, with TRBD1 as a possible D gene (6 bases). There are 17 residues in the CDR3. Trimming removed 0 bases at V and 9 bases at J, with 21 bases between. The V gene's germline CDR1 is LGHNA and CDR2 YSLEER. DNA for the CDR3: TGCGCCAGCAGCCAAGATGCGAAGGCAGGGGTGAAGAGTGAGCAGTTCTTC. It yields the protein CASSQDAKAGVKSEQFF.

This clonotype was recorded at least ten times. The CDR3 protein is CASILGVGQNTEAFF. CDR3 DNA: TGTGCCAGCATCCTAGGAGTGGGACAGAACACTGAAGCTTTCTTT. The rearrangement joins TRBV12-3 or TRBV12-4 to TRBJ1-1, with D tentatively TRBD1 (6 bases). Trimming shortened V by 7 bases and J by 1 base, and 16 bases separated the two germline ends. The length of the CDR3 is 15 residues.

This clonotype was seen ten or more times. This chain joins TRBV20-1 and TRBJ1-4; D gene uncertain. Germline values: CDR1 DFQATT, CDR2 SNEGSKA (reference sequence). This CDR3 has 16 residues. V dropped 4 bases and J dropped 0 bases, with 15 bases sitting between them. In DNA, the CDR3 is TGCAGTGCTAACCGGGCCGAAGTCACAACTAATGAAAAACTGTTTTTT. Translating it yields CSANRAEVTTNEKLFF.

The table lists this clonotype with many counts. This chain connects TRBV5-1 to TRBJ2-3; 7 nucleotides match TRBD2. CDR3 length: 20 amino acids. The germline CDR1 and CDR2 sequences are SGHRS and YFSETQ. V lost 4 bases, J lost 1 base, and 21 bases stayed unmatched. DNA for the CDR3: TGCGCCAGCAGCCCCAGGGTTGTCAGCGGGAAGGTCGTAGGCACAGATACGCAGTATTTT. This encodes CASSPRVVSGKVVGTDTQYF.

The table lists this clonotype with many counts. The J gene is TRBJ2-1, the V gene TRBV5-6; 7 bases match TRBD1. V shed 4 bases, J shed 14 bases, and the junction held 12 bases outside the gene matches. Germline CDR1 is SGHDT and CDR2 is YYEEEE. This CDR3 comprises 13 residues. DNA for the CDR3: TGTGCCAGCAGCCCAGGGACAGTCCCACCGGAGTTCTTC. Translating gives CASSPGTVPPEFF.

This clonotype was seen more than once but under ten times. The chain carries TRBV7-6 and TRBJ1-1; D unresolved. The CDR3 is made up of 14 amino acids. Germline lookup yields CDR1 SGHVS and CDR2 FNYEAQ. Between the trimmed V and J ends, which lost 5 bases and 7 bases, there was a span of 17 bases. The CDR3 is CASSRDVSLREAFF. CDR3 coding DNA: TGTGCCAGCAGCCGCGACGTGAGTTTACGTGAAGCTTTCTTT.

Comment on this clonotype: This may be a read error, as it is one base from a much larger clone. The chain links TRBV5-1 to TRBJ2-1; D is uncertain. Looked up from germline, CDR1 is SGHRS and CDR2 is YFSETQ. The CDR3 totals 12 residues. CDR3 sequence: CDSSLAVNEQFF. The CDR3 bases are TGCGACAGCAGCTTGGCTGTCAATGAGCAGTTCTTC. Supplemented by reference TRBV5-1 and TRBJ2-1, the full variable domain reads KAGVTQTPRYLIKTRGQQVTLSCSPISGHRSVSWYQQTPGQGLQFLFEYFSETQRNKGNFPGRFSGRQFSNSRSEMNVSTLELGDSALYLCDSSLAVNEQFFGPGTRLTVL.

This clonotype has a count of ten or more. This chain links TRBV20-1 with TRBJ2-7, with D unresolved. CDR3 length: 13 amino acids. The germline V gene has CDR1 DFQATT and CDR2 SNEGSKA (reference sequence). Trimming took off 1 base at V and 3 bases at J, with 10 bases between the two ends. The CDR3, as DNA: TGCAGTGCTAGAGGTGGTAGCATCTACGAGCAGTACTTC. Translated: CSARGGSIYEQYF.

This clonotype was recorded at least ten times. This sequence joins TRBV12-3 or TRBV12-4 and TRBJ2-1, with D possibly TRBD1 on 5 matching bases. V was shortened by 2 bases and J by 3 bases, with 14 bases between the two germline ends. This CDR3 has 16 residues. DNA of the CDR3: TGTGCCAGCAGTTTACGCGACAGAGTCCTCTACAATGAGCAGTTCTTC. Residues: CASSLRDRVLYNEQFF.

This clonotype has a handful of counts. Just one base apart from a much larger clone, this may be a read error. The chain employs TRBV7-9 and TRBJ2-3; no clear D. The CDR3 is 12 residues long. Germline V lookup: CDR1 SEHNR, CDR2 FQNEAQ (reference sequence). The CDR3 is CVSKTSTDTQYF. The CDR3 DNA sequence: TGTGTCAGCAAAACGAGCACAGATACGCAGTATTTT.

This clonotype was seen many times. The chain joins TRBV5-6 to TRBJ2-1; 7 bases fit TRBD1. Trimming took 7 bases from V and 3 from J; bases not matched to a gene: 4. The CDR3 is 13 amino acids. The germline CDR1 and CDR2 sequences are SGHDT and YYEEEE. The CDR3 coding sequence is TGTGCCAGCGGGGGACAGTTCTACAATGAGCAGTTCTTC. Protein: CASGGQFYNEQFF. Full variable domain (rest looked up from reference TRBV5-6 and TRBJ2-1): DAGVTQSPTHLIKTRGQQVTLRCSPKSGHDTVSWYQQALGQGPQFIFQYYEEEERQRGNFPDRFSGHQFPNYSSELNVNALLLGDSALYLCASGGQFYNEQFFGPGTRLTVL.

V is TRBV5-1 and J is TRBJ2-3, with D perhaps matching TRBD1 (5 bases). Germline values: CDR1 SGHRS, CDR2 YFSETQ. CDR3 length: 17 residues. V gave up 0 bases and J gave up 6 bases, with 20 bases separating them. DNA of the CDR3: TGCGCCAGCAGCTTGGTTTTCGGACAATCTTTCAAGGATACGCAGTATTTT. Encoded protein: CASSLVFGQSFKDTQYF.

This clonotype was observed many times. The CDR3 here is CASIRDTYTGELFF. The CDR3 coding sequence is TGTGCCAGCATCAGGGACACTTACACCGGGGAGCTGTTTTTT. The V and J genes are TRBV12-3 or TRBV12-4 and TRBJ2-2; a possible D gene is TRBD1 (6 bases). This CDR3 spans 14 amino acids. V lost 7 bases and J 3 bases, leaving 12 bases between the germline ends.

This chain uses TRBV19 with TRBJ2-7; D remains ambiguous. Looked up from germline, CDR1 is LNHDA and CDR2 is SQIVND (reference sequence). V was cut by 3 bases and J by 0 bases, with 9 bases left in between. This CDR3 region has 14 residues. The CDR3 sequence is CASSIMDPSYEQYF. The DNA for the CDR3 is TGTGCCAGTAGTATCATGGATCCCTCCTACGAGCAGTACTTC. Full variable domain (remainder filled in from reference TRBV19 and TRBJ2-7): DGGITQSPKYLFRKEGQNVTLSCEQNLNHDAMYWYRQDPGQGLRLIYYSQIVNDFQKGDIAEGYSVSREKKESFPLTVTSAQKNPTAFYLCASSIMDPSYEQYFGPGTRLTVT.

In this sample, this clonotype turned up many times. The chain couples TRBV20-1 to TRBJ2-5, with D possibly being TRBD1 (6 bases). CDR3 length: 14 residues. The germline CDR1 and CDR2 sequences are DFQATT and SNEGSKA (reference sequence). Trimming removed 6 bases at V and 2 bases at J, with 16 bases between. CDR3 region: CSAPRTASQETQYF. The CDR3 DNA reads as TGCAGTGCACCCCGGACAGCCTCGCAAGAGACCCAGTACTTC.

This clonotype was counted at least ten times. This chain connects TRBV2 to TRBJ2-3, with no clear D. This CDR3 spans 16 amino acids. Trimming took off 2 bases at V and 0 bases at J, with 12 bases between the two ends. Germline CDR1 reads SNHLY; CDR2 reads FYNNEI. The CDR3 region is CASSEKPQVSTDTQYF. The DNA of the CDR3 is TGTGCCAGCAGTGAAAAGCCCCAGGTCAGCACAGATACGCAGTATTTT.

This clonotype was observed many times. The chain uses TRBV7-9 and TRBJ2-3, with TRBD2 matching over 10 bases. Germline assignment: CDR1 SEHNR and CDR2 FQNEAQ (reference sequence). After removal of 4 bases from V and 7 bases from J, the junction contained 20 bases not matched to a gene. This CDR3 is 19 amino acids long. This CDR3 is CASSSDREEASGRIYTQYF. DNA of the CDR3: TGTGCCAGCAGCTCGGACAGGGAAGAAGCTAGCGGGAGAATCTATACGCAGTATTTT.

J is TRBJ2-1 and V is TRBV20-1, with TRBD1 matching 7 bases. Germline lookup yields CDR1 DFQATT and CDR2 SNEGSKA (reference sequence). With V trimmed by 3 bases and J by 15 bases, 14 bases remained unmatched. The CDR3 covers 13 residues. In DNA, the CDR3 is TGCAGTGCTAGGTCGACTGGGACAGTTGATCTGTTCTTC. Translating gives CSARSTGTVDLFF.

This clonotype showed up many times. J is TRBJ2-1 and V is TRBV11-3, with 7 positions matching TRBD2. Per germline, CDR1 SGHNT and CDR2 YENEEA. This CDR3 comprises 16 residues. V was pared by 4 bases and J by 0 bases, with 6 bases of the junction left unmatched. The CDR3: CASSSRAGSSYNEQFF. Here the CDR3 DNA reads TGTGCCAGCAGCTCGAGAGCGGGGAGCTCCTACAATGAGCAGTTCTTC.

At least ten counts were recorded for this clonotype. This chain links TRBV27 with TRBJ2-7; 14 nucleotides line up with TRBD2. Germline values: CDR1 MNHEY, CDR2 SMNVEV (reference sequence). V lost 4 bases to trimming and J lost 3 bases; unmatched junction nucleotides: 5. The CDR3 spans 16 residues. The CDR3 is CASSSTGTSGGYEQYF. DNA for the CDR3: TGTGCCAGCAGTTCTACTGGGACTAGCGGGGGCTACGAGCAGTACTTC.